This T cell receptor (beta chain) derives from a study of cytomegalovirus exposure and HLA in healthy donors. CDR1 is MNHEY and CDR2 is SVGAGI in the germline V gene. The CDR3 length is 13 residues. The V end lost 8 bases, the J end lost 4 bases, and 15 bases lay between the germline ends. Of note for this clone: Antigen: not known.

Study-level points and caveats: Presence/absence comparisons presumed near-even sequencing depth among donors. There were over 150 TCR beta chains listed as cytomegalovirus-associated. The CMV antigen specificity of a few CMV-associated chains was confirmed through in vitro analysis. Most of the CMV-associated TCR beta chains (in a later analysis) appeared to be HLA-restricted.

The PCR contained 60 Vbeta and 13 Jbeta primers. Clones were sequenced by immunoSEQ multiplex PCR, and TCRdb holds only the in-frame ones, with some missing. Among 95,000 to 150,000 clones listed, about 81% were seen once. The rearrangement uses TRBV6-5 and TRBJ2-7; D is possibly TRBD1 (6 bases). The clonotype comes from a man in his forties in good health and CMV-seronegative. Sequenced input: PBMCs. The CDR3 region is CASGWGPQYEQYF. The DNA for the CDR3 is TGTGCCAGCGGGTGGGGGCCCCAGTACGAGCAGTACTTC.